Listed below are T cell receptor beta chains from one sample, sequenced in a study of cytomegalovirus exposure and HLA in healthy donors. Profiling relied on immunoSEQ multiplex PCR, and the TCRdb table lists in-frame clones only, not all of them. The sample includes approximately 81,000 clones, around 80% of them seen just once. Source material: PBMCs. The receptor source for this set is a man aged 45-60 years in good health and CMV-seropositive. CDR3s include the opening cysteine and the closing phenylalanine or tryptophan. The order of the fields is J gene, clone size, D gene, V gene, CDR3 DNA, CDR3 protein. D genes are given only for firm matches. Clone size is not always given. Where it is, it says once, few, many or a class for expanded clones.

TRBJ1-2 | once | TRBD1 | TRBV7-2 | TGTGCCAGCAGCTTCGAGACAGGGCAATATGGCTACACCTTC | CASSFETGQYGYTF
TRBJ2-3 | NA | NA | TRBV5-4 | TGTGCCAGCAGCTTGTTAGCGCCGATGAGCACAGATACGCAGTATTTT | CASSLLAPMSTDTQYF
TRBJ2-6 | NA | NA | TRBV5-1 | TGCGCCAGCAGTCGTCCAGGGTCCGGGGCCAACGTCCTGACTTTC | CASSRPGSGANVLTF
TRBJ1-4 | NA | NA | TRBV5-5 | TGTGCCAGCAGCTTGTTAAGTTCCGGTTATAATGAAAAACTGTTTTTT | CASSLLSSGYNEKLFF
TRBJ2-7 | few | TRBD2 | TRBV11-1 | TGTGCCAGCAGCCCGCCGGGTGGGGAACTAGCGGGAGGATACGAGCAGTACTTC | CASSPPGGELAGGYEQYF
TRBJ2-1 | NA | TRBD2 | TRBV14 | TGTGCCAGCAGCCAATTTTCGACTAGCGGGAATGAGCAGTTCTTC | CASSQFSTSGNEQFF
TRBJ2-7 | few | NA | TRBV7-9 | TGTGCCAGCAGCCCCGAGGCGACGTACGAGCAGTACTTC | CASSPEATYEQYF
TRBJ2-3 | NA | NA | TRBV2 | TGTGCCAGCAGTGAACTCGGTACGCAGTATTTT | CASSELGTQYF
TRBJ2-7 | NA | TRBD1 | TRBV7-2 | TGTGCCAGCAGCTTAGGGGGGACAGCCTACGAGCAGTACTTC | CASSLGGTAYEQYF
TRBJ2-1 | NA | TRBD2 | TRBV10-3 | TGTGCCATCAGTGAACCGGGACTAGCGGGCGGGGTGCATGAGCAGTTCTTC | CAISEPGLAGGVHEQFF
TRBJ1-5 | NA | NA | TRBV9 | TGTGCCAGCAGCGTAGGGAGGGGACATCAGCCCCAGCATTTT | CASSVGRGHQPQHF
TRBJ2-2 | NA | TRBD1 | TRBV6-1 | TGTGCCTCTCTGGGACAGTCCGTGGGGGAGCTGTTTTTT | CASLGQSVGELFF
TRBJ1-1 | NA | NA | TRBV4-3 | TGCGCCAGCAGCCAAGAGGGCAGGGCGAGCACTGAAGCTTTCTTT | CASSQEGRASTEAFF
TRBJ2-7 | NA | NA | TRBV21-1 | TGTGCCAGCACCATAGCGGGAGACCCTCTCTACGAGCAGTACTTC | CASTIAGDPLYEQYF
TRBJ2-2 | NA | NA | TRBV7-9 | TGTGCCAGCAGTTTATTTATAGTCCCCGGGGAGCTGTTTTTT | CASSLFIVPGELFF
TRBJ2-5 | NA | NA | TRBV19 | TGTGCCAGTAGTAGTCAGGGGGGAGAGACCCAGTACTTC | CASSSQGGETQYF
TRBJ1-5 | few | NA | TRBV12-5 | TGTGCTAGTGGTTTGGTAGAAGGAGGTAGTCAGCCCCAGCATTTT | CASGLVEGGSQPQHF
TRBJ2-5 | NA | TRBD1 | TRBV9 | TGTGCCAGCAGCGTAGCTCAGGGACAGTTAGAGACCCAGTACTTC | CASSVAQGQLETQYF
TRBJ1-2 | NA | NA | TRBV5-5 | TGTGCCAGCAGCTTGACAGGCTATGGCTACACCTTC | CASSLTGYGYTF
TRBJ2-7 | NA | TRBD2 | TRBV11-2 | TGTGCCAGCAGCCAAACTAGCGAGAGAATGGAGCAGTACTTC | CASSQTSERMEQYF
TRBJ1-6 | NA | NA | TRBV9 | TGTGCCAGCAGCGAAGCGGACGGGGTTTCACCCCTCCACTTT | CASSEADGVSPLHF
TRBJ2-1 | NA | NA | TRBV7-7 | TGTGCTAGCAGCTTATCCTTGGGGCGGGGCAATGAGCAGTTCTTC | CASSLSLGRGNEQFF
TRBJ2-7 | NA | TRBD1 | TRBV18 | TGTGCCAGCTCACCTGACAGGGCTGCCTACGAGCAGTACTTC | CASSPDRAAYEQYF
TRBJ2-7 | NA | NA | TRBV19 | TGTGCCAGTAGTATTTCGGCAGGGATACACTACGAGCAGTACTTC | CASSISAGIHYEQYF
TRBJ1-3 | few | TRBD1 | TRBV4-1 | TGCGCCAGCAGCCACGACAGGGGGCCCGGAAACACCATATATTTT | CASSHDRGPGNTIYF
TRBJ2-7 | NA | NA | TRBV19 | TGTGCCAGTACTCAAACAGGATATTCCTACGAGCAGTACTTC | CASTQTGYSYEQYF
TRBJ2-7 | NA | NA | TRBV13 | TGTGCCAGCAGCTCCCAGCGGTACGAGCAGTACTTC | CASSSQRYEQYF
TRBJ2-1 | NA | TRBD2 | TRBV18 | TGTGCCAGCCCAAGCGGGGTCTCCTACAATGAGCAGTTCTTC | CASPSGVSYNEQFF
TRBJ2-7 | NA | TRBD2 | TRBV18 | TGTGCCAGCTCATCTCCGTGGGGGGGAGAAGTCGAGCAGTACTTC | CASSSPWGGEVEQYF
TRBJ2-1 | NA | NA | TRBV7-7 | TGTGCCAGCAGCCCAACAGGAGACAATGAGCAGTTCTTC | CASSPTGDNEQFF
TRBJ1-1 | NA | NA | TRBV10-3 | TGTGCCATCAGTGAGCCTGGACAGACCTCTGAAGCTTTCTTT | CAISEPGQTSEAFF
TRBJ1-1 | NA | NA | TRBV6-4 | TGTGCCAGCAGTGCGTCGGGGAACACTGAAGCTTTCTTT | CASSASGNTEAFF
TRBJ1-1 | NA | TRBD1 | TRBV29-1 | TGCAGCGTTGTTCGTCCATCGGTGGACAGGCCCGTAAGTGTCTTT | CSVVRPSVDRPVSVF
TRBJ2-2 | few | NA | TRBV4-2 | TGTGCCAGCAGCCAAGGCCTAGTAAGGACCGGGGAGCTGTTTTTT | CASSQGLVRTGELFF
TRBJ2-6 | few | NA | TRBV7-2 | TGTGCCAGCAGCCGGACAGCGGGGGGGGCCAACGTCCTGACTTTC | CASSRTAGGANVLTF
TRBJ1-1 | few | NA | TRBV9 | TGTGCCAGCAGCTATCGACCGGGGGATGAAGCTTTCTTT | CASSYRPGDEAFF
TRBJ2-1 | few | NA | TRBV6-1 | TGTGCCAGCAGTGAGAAGCGGGAGCAGTTCTTC | CASSEKREQFF
TRBJ1-4 | NA | TRBD1 | TRBV27 | TGTGCCACCGGGACAGGGAGGGATGAAAAACTGTTTTTT | CATGTGRDEKLFF
TRBJ2-7 | NA | TRBD2 | TRBV2 | TGTGCCAGCAGTCCTACTCCGGGACTAGCGGGAGGGCCAGACGAGCAGTACTTC | CASSPTPGLAGGPDEQYF
TRBJ2-3 | NA | TRBD1 | TRBV30 | TGTGCCTGGAGTCCCGGGACAGGGGCAAGGACAGATACGCAGTATTTT | CAWSPGTGARTDTQYF
TRBJ1-1 | NA | TRBD1 | TRBV29-1 | TGCAGCGCGGACAGGGGAAACACTGAAGCTTTCTTT | CSADRGNTEAFF
TRBJ2-3 | NA | NA | TRBV2 | TGTGCCAGCAGTGAAACGCAGAGGGCAGATACGCAGTATTTT | CASSETQRADTQYF
TRBJ1-1 | NA | NA | TRBV18 | TGTGCCAGCTCACCAAAGCAGGATGTGAACACTGAAGCTTTCTTT | CASSPKQDVNTEAFF
TRBJ2-3 | NA | TRBD2 | TRBV7-3 | TGTGCCAGCGGGTATAGCGGGAGTCCAGATACGCAGTATTTT | CASGYSGSPDTQYF
TRBJ2-1 | few | TRBD2 | TRBV7-3 | TGTGCCAGCAGCTCAGACGGACTAGCGGCCTCCAATGAGCAGTTCTTC | CASSSDGLAASNEQFF
TRBJ2-1 | few | TRBD2 | TRBV5-1 | TGCGCCAGCAGCGACACTAGCGGGAGTTCCTACAATGAGCAGTTCTTC | CASSDTSGSSYNEQFF
TRBJ2-6 | NA | NA | TRBV4-1 | TGCGCCAGCAGTCCTCTCGGGGTTGGGGCCAACGTCCTGACTTTC | CASSPLGVGANVLTF